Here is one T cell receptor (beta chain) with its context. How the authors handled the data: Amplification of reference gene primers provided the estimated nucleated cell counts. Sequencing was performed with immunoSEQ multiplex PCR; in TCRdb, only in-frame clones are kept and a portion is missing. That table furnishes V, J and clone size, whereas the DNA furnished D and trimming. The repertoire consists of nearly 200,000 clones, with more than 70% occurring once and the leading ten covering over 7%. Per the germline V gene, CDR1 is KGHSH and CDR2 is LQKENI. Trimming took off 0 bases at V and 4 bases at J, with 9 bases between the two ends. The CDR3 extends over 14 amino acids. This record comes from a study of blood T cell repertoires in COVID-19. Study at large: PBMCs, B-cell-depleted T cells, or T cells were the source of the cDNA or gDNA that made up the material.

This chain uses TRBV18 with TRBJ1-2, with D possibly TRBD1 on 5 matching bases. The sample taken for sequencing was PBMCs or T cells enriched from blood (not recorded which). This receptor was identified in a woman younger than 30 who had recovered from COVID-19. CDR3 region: CASSPPVGGYGYTF. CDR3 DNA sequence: TGTGCCAGCTCACCACCGGTCGGGGGCTATGGCTACACCTTC. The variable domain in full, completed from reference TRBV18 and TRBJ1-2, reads NAGVMQNPRHLVRRRGQEARLRCSPMKGHSHVYWYRQLPEEGLKFMVYLQKENIIDESGMPKERFSAEFPKEGPSILRIQQVVRGDSAAYFCASSPPVGGYGYTFGSGTRLTVV.